The next 13 T cell receptor beta chains were all read from a single sample in a study of cytotoxic CD8 clonotypes in ibrutinib-treated CLL. The protocol was immunoSEQ multiplex PCR, while the TCRdb copy is restricted to in-frame clones and leaves out a portion. The table includes around 200,000 clones, 65% to 80% detected once. Material: PBMCs, obtained after 12 months of ibrutinib treatment. The receptor source for this set is a human donor with chronic lymphocytic leukemia.

The rearrangement links TRBV5-1 to TRBJ1-2; possibly TRBD1 for D (6 bases). V was trimmed by 4 bases and J by 2 bases, leaving 15 bases between them. Per germline, CDR1 SGHRS and CDR2 YFSETQ. The CDR3 runs to 15 residues. Written as DNA, the CDR3 is TGCGCCAGCAGCCAACAGGGCCGGCTCAACTATGGCTACACCTTC. The encoded protein is CASSQQGRLNYGYTF.

Notes on this clone: Possible read error: a much larger clone is one base away. The same CDR3 also results from other DNA sequences found in this sample. CDR3: CASSLTYEQYF. In DNA form, the CDR3 reads TGTGCCAGCAGCTTAACCTACGAGCAGTACTTC. The chain has TRBV7-2 and TRBJ2-7; the D is unclear. Germline V CDR1 and CDR2: SGHTA, FQGNSA. This CDR3 has 11 amino acids. Trimming left V 2 bases short and J 2 bases short, with 1 base between.

This rearrangement joins TRBV19 to TRBJ1-2, with D maybe TRBD1 (5 bases). The CDR3 runs to 13 residues. The germline CDR1 and CDR2 sequences are LNHDA and SQIVND (reference sequence). Trimming removed 9 bases from V and 4 bases from J, with 15 bases in between. CDR3 DNA: TGTGCCAGCACCAGGTCAGGGCCCTATGGCTACACCTTC. It encodes CASTRSGPYGYTF.

This chain links TRBV27 with TRBJ1-5, with D perhaps TRBD1 (5 bases). CDR1 and CDR2 from the germline V gene are MNHEY and SMNVEV (reference sequence). The CDR3 extends over 14 amino acids. V was clipped by 5 bases and J by 10 bases, with 18 bases between them. Here the CDR3 reads CASSLRRDLRPQHF. The CDR3 DNA follows: TGTGCCAGCAGTCTACGCAGGGACCTAAGACCCCAGCATTTT.

The rearrangement joins TRBV6-5 to TRBJ1-3; unclear D gene. CDR1 and CDR2 (germline): MNHEY, SVGAGI. V was shortened by 6 bases and J by 3 bases, with 12 bases between the two germline ends. The CDR3 contains 14 residues. The CDR3 nucleotides are TGTGCCAGCAGGTCTGCGGGGTTTGGAAACACCATATATTTT. Translating gives CASRSAGFGNTIYF.

This chain connects TRBV11-1 to TRBJ2-7; unclear D gene. Between the trimmed V and J ends, which lost 5 bases and 4 bases, there was a span of 6 bases. The germline V gene has CDR1 SGHAT and CDR2 FQDESV (reference sequence). The CDR3 has 11 amino acids. CDR3 coding DNA: TGTGCCAGCAGCGGCGCTTACGAGCAGTACTTC. Amino acids: CASSGAYEQYF.

This chain joins TRBV11-2 and TRBJ1-1; D is perhaps TRBD1 (5 bases). CDR1 and CDR2 from the germline V gene are SGHAT and FQNNGV. Trimming took off 10 bases at V and 1 base at J, with 13 bases between the two ends. This CDR3 is built from 13 residues. The CDR3 nucleotides are TGTGCCACGGCGGGGCAGCGGAACACTGAAGCTTTCTTT. Translated, it gives CATAGQRNTEAFF.

V usage is TRBV7-9 and J usage is TRBJ1-2; 7 bases are a match to TRBD1. Germline lookup yields CDR1 SEHNR and CDR2 FQNEAQ (reference sequence). CDR3 length: 15 amino acids. The trim removed 5 bases at V and 7 bases at J, leaving 13 bases unmatched. The CDR3 loop is CASSVTPDRLAGYTF. The CDR3 coding sequence is TGTGCCAGCAGCGTGACCCCGGACAGGCTAGCTGGCTACACCTTC.

The V gene is TRBV5-1, the J gene TRBJ2-1, with 10 bases that match TRBD2. V gave up 2 bases and J gave up 2 bases; unmatched junction bases: 4. CDR3 size: 16 residues. Germline V CDR1 and CDR2: SGHRS, YFSETQ. CDR3 sequence (DNA): TGCGCCAGCAGCTTACTAGCGGGGAACACCTACAATGAGCAGTTCTTC. Translated: CASSLLAGNTYNEQFF.

V usage is TRBV5-1 and J usage is TRBJ2-5; D possibly corresponds to TRBD2 (5 bases). V lost 0 bases, J lost 5 bases, and 11 bases lay in between. CDR3 length: 14 amino acids. The germline V gene encodes CDR1 SGHRS and CDR2 YFSETQ. Written as DNA, the CDR3 is TGCGCCAGCAGCTTGGGTCGGAGGAGGGAGACCCAGTACTTC. Translation gives CASSLGRRRETQYF. The complete variable domain, with remaining parts taken from reference TRBV5-1 and TRBJ2-5, reads KAGVTQTPRYLIKTRGQQVTLSCSPISGHRSVSWYQQTPGQGLQFLFEYFSETQRNKGNFPGRFSGRQFSNSRSEMNVSTLELGDSALYLCASSLGRRRETQYFGPGTRLLVL.

The rearrangement uses TRBV6-6 and TRBJ2-7; 9 bases line up with TRBD1. In germline, CDR1 is MNHNY, CDR2 SVGAGI (reference sequence). The CDR3 is 13 residues long. The junction had 2 bases not matched to a gene; V was cut back by 6 bases and J by 2 bases. CDR3 sequence: CASRDRGTYEQYF. CDR3 DNA sequence: TGTGCCAGCAGGGACAGGGGAACCTACGAGCAGTACTTC.

The chain links TRBV5-6 to TRBJ2-3; TRBD1 is a possible D gene (6 bases). V gave up 1 base and J gave up 3 bases, with 12 bases separating them. This CDR3 has 15 residues. Germline values: CDR1 SGHDT, CDR2 YYEEEE. The CDR3 spells CASSLRGRRTDTQYF. As DNA, the CDR3 is TGTGCCAGCAGCTTGAGGGGGAGAAGGACAGATACGCAGTATTTT.

This clone turned up a few times. This rearrangement joins TRBV6-5 to TRBJ1-2; no firm D call. Germline values: CDR1 MNHEY, CDR2 SVGAGI. This CDR3 has 13 amino acids. V was cut by 6 bases and J by 1 base, with 9 bases left in between. The CDR3: CASRAWGNYGYTF. The CDR3 DNA reads TGTGCCAGCAGGGCGTGGGGTAACTATGGCTACACCTTC.